These 20 T cell receptor beta chains came from one sample sequenced in a study of HIV-infected patients and healthy controls (dated by TCRdb to 2013 to 2014). The study collected follow-up blood from HIV-infected patients roughly three months, about 14 weeks, after antiretroviral therapy began. Whole blood was used without fractionating the cells, so the repertoire represented all peripheral T cells without sorting. Library preparation was by 5' RACE. Sequencing used an Illumina MiSeq. Reverse transcription of around 490 ng RNA was performed with SuperScript III using primers directed against the alpha and beta constant regions. Separate alpha and beta chain libraries were generated by chain-specific third strand synthesis with multiplexing indices. TCRdb trimmed the raw reads at Q25, called clones with MiXCR and kept productive beta chains. Each entry merges the rows of one CDR3 protein and shows their most common DNA and genes. The sample has approximately 11,000 distinct CDR3 sequences on record, roughly 5.6% of them singletons. The ten largest clones add up to 28% of the sample.

Source: blood, taken during antiretroviral therapy. These receptors all stem from an adult with HIV infection. The donor label of this sample is uncertain.

This clonotype occurred many times. The chain joins TRBV10-3 to TRBJ1-5; no clear D. This CDR3 region has 14 residues. V lost 6 bases to trimming and J lost 1 base, with 10 bases between them. Looked up from germline, CDR1 is ENHRY and CDR2 is SYGVKD. The chain's CDR3 is CAIRNPGSNQPQHF. The CDR3 bases are TGTGCCATCAGAAACCCCGGGAGCAATCAGCCCCAGCATTTT.

This clonotype has at least ten counts. CDR3 in DNA: TGTGCCATCGGAGCGGGGGCGGGAGAGACCCAGTACTTC. Protein sequence: CAIGAGAGETQYF. The chain is built from TRBV10-3 and TRBJ2-5; 8 bases match TRBD2. The CDR3 spans 13 residues. J was trimmed by 4 bases and V by 8 bases; bases with no gene match: 6. Looked up from germline, CDR1 is ENHRY and CDR2 is SYGVKD.

In its sample, this clonotype was seen many times. The chain recombines TRBV7-6 with TRBJ2-7; 10 bases agree with TRBD1. The CDR3 runs 18 residues. CDR1 and CDR2 from the germline V gene are SGHVS and FNYEAQ. V lost 4 bases, J lost 7 bases, and 19 bases stayed unmatched. CDR3 nucleotide sequence: TGTGCCAGCAGCTCTCCGGGACAGGGGTTGAAGGGGATTGGGGAGCAGTACTTC. It specifies CASSSPGQGLKGIGEQYF.

Only one count was recorded for this clonotype. The rearrangement joins TRBV29-1 to TRBJ2-1; D is ambiguous. Trimming took off 8 bases at V and 6 bases at J, with 14 bases between the two ends. Looked up from germline, CDR1 is SQVTM and CDR2 is ANQGSEA. The CDR3 consists of 12 residues. The CDR3 spells CSHLGARNEQFF. The CDR3 DNA follows: TGCAGCCACCTAGGAGCCCGCAATGAGCAGTTCTTC.

This clonotype appeared many times. This CDR3 is CSARDSGGASDTQYF. CDR3 DNA: TGCAGTGCTAGAGATAGCGGGGGGGCGTCGGATACGCAGTATTTT. The chain is built from TRBV20-1 and TRBJ2-3, with TRBD2 matching over 11 bases. This CDR3 is 15 amino acids long. The junction had 5 bases not matched to a gene; V was cut back by 0 bases and J by 6 bases. Per the germline V gene, CDR1 is DFQATT and CDR2 is SNEGSKA (reference sequence).

In its sample, this clonotype is medium-sized. The rearrangement joins TRBV20-1 to TRBJ1-2; no clear D. The germline V gene has CDR1 DFQATT and CDR2 SNEGSKA (reference sequence). This CDR3 comprises 13 residues. Trimming took 6 bases from V and 4 from J, leaving 15 bases between them. The CDR3 DNA reads as TGCAGTGCCGATGGGAGGTCCGCCTATGGCTACACCTTC. Translated, it gives CSADGRSAYGYTF.

This clonotype was seen ten or more times. V gene TRBV6-5 combines with J gene TRBJ2-2, with TRBD2 identical over 7 bases. With 2 bases clipped from V and 2 bases from J, the junction kept 8 bases outside the gene matches. This CDR3 comprises 17 residues. Germline values: CDR1 MNHEY, CDR2 SVGAGI. CDR3: CASSYKAGTINTGELFF. In nucleotides, the CDR3 is TGTGCCAGCAGTTACAAAGCGGGGACGATCAACACCGGGGAGCTGTTTTTT.

By sample share, this clonotype is medium-sized (0.01 to 0.1%). V usage is TRBV4-2 and J usage is TRBJ2-1; D is unresolved. The germline V gene encodes CDR1 LGHNA and CDR2 YNFKEQ. CDR3 length equals 15 residues. The V end was cut by 1 base, the J end by 0 bases, with 7 bases between. CDR3 residues: CASSQGGSSYNEQFF. DNA of the CDR3: TGTGCCAGCAGCCAAGGCGGTAGCTCCTACAATGAGCAGTTCTTC.

This clonotype has a count of ten or more. The rearrangement joins TRBV11-2 to TRBJ1-5; no firm D call. CDR1 and CDR2 from the germline V gene are SGHAT and FQNNGV. V was cut by 1 base and J by 7 bases, with 17 bases left in between. This CDR3 is built from 16 residues. The CDR3 DNA sequence: TGTGCCAGCAGCTTAGCTTCGGACCCTCCGGGACAGCCCCAGCATTTT. It specifies CASSLASDPPGQPQHF.

CDR3 nucleotide sequence: TGTGCCAGCAGCTTTGGTGAACCCAACACCGGGGAGCTGTTTTTT. Its protein is CASSFGEPNTGELFF. The chain combines TRBV7-8 with TRBJ2-2, with no clear D. Germline V gene lookup returns CDR1 SGHVS and CDR2 FQNEAQ. The CDR3 consists of 15 residues. With 3 bases removed from V and 2 bases from J, the gap between germline ends came to 10 bases.

This clonotype was seen ten or more times. The genes are TRBV13 and TRBJ2-5; D is possibly TRBD1 (5 bases). Trimming left V 5 bases short and J 0 bases short, with 19 bases between. This CDR3 has 17 residues. Looked up from germline, CDR1 is PRHDT and CDR2 is FYEKMQ (reference sequence). Written as DNA, the CDR3 is TGTGCCAGCAGCCAAGGGGCCCACCACGACAACCAAGAGACCCAGTACTTC. It translates to CASSQGAHHDNQETQYF.

This clonotype was seen at least ten times. The chain has TRBV5-4 and TRBJ2-1, with TRBD1 matching over 10 bases. The J segment lost 5 bases and the V segment lost 4 bases, leaving 6 bases of the junction unmatched. CDR1 and CDR2 from the germline V gene are SGHNT and YYREEE (reference sequence). The CDR3 is 15 amino acids. CDR3 DNA: TGTGCCAGCAGCGCGAAGACAGGGGGCCACAATGAGCAGTTCTTC. Its protein is CASSAKTGGHNEQFF. Based on the CDR3 plus reference TRBV5-4 and TRBJ2-1, the full variable domain is ETGVTQSPTHLIKTRGQQVTLRCSSQSGHNTVSWYQQALGQGPQFIFQYYREEENGRGNFPPRFSGLQFPNYSSELNVNALELDDSALYLCASSAKTGGHNEQFFGPGTRLTVL.

This clonotype has a handful of counts. V gene TRBV28 combines with J gene TRBJ1-1, with a tentative D call TRBD1 (5 bases). The CDR3 has 16 residues. Germline CDR1 and CDR2: MDHEN and SYDVKM. Trimming removed 6 bases at V and 1 base at J, with 18 bases between. CDR3 sequence: CASSQIIRGSNTEAFF. The DNA of the CDR3 is TGTGCCAGCAGCCAGATCATCCGGGGCTCGAACACTGAAGCTTTCTTT.

In its sample, this clonotype was seen many times. The chain links TRBV4-2 to TRBJ2-2; D is undetermined. V lost 0 bases and J lost 5, with 16 bases in between. The CDR3 is made up of 17 amino acids. Germline-derived CDR1 and CDR2 are LGHNA and YNFKEQ. CDR3 bases: TGTGCCAGCAGCCAAGATATATATGGCCCGGGTACCGGGGAGCTGTTTTTT. It is translated as CASSQDIYGPGTGELFF.

At least ten counts were recorded for this clonotype. The gene calls are TRBV12-3 or TRBV12-4 and TRBJ2-7; D is ambiguous. Trimming removed 6 bases from V and 1 base from J, with 16 bases in between. This CDR3 spans 15 amino acids. As DNA, the CDR3 is TGTGCCAGCAGCCCCCCTCCGACCCCGTCCTACGAGCAGTACTTC. Its protein product is CASSPPPTPSYEQYF.

This sequence joins TRBV19 and TRBJ1-2; tentative D call: TRBD1 (6 bases). The germline V gene encodes CDR1 LNHDA and CDR2 SQIVND (reference sequence). The length of the CDR3 is 14 residues. V was trimmed by 7 bases and J by 4 bases, leaving 16 bases between them. Here the CDR3 DNA reads TGTGCCAGTACTAGACAGGCCGGTAGCTATGGCTACACCTTC. It is translated as CASTRQAGSYGYTF.

By its share, this clonotype is medium-sized. The chain couples TRBV29-1 to TRBJ1-5; D is unresolved. The CDR3 is made up of 10 amino acids. Germline loops: CDR1 SQVTM, CDR2 ANQGSEA. Between the trimmed V and J ends, which lost 6 bases and 7 bases, there was a span of 7 bases. The CDR3 spells CSVGSQPQHF. The CDR3, as DNA: TGCAGCGTGGGATCCCAGCCCCAGCATTTT.

This clonotype counts as medium-sized. V and J are TRBV24-1 and TRBJ2-3; D uncertain. CDR1 is KGHDR, CDR2 SFDVKD, per germline. V was shortened by 6 bases and J by 6 bases, with 6 bases between the two germline ends. The length of the CDR3 is 11 residues. CDR3 region: CATSHGDTQYF. CDR3 sequence (DNA): TGTGCCACCAGTCATGGTGATACGCAGTATTTT.

This clonotype has more than one count but fewer than ten. The chain employs TRBV5-1 and TRBJ1-3; D is unclear. Germline assignment: CDR1 SGHRS and CDR2 YFSETQ. CDR3 length: 12 amino acids. V lost 1 base to trimming and J lost 12 bases, with 11 bases between them. The CDR3 reads CASSLWGLDIYF. CDR3 nucleotides: TGCGCCAGCAGCTTGTGGGGTCTGGACATATATTTT. The entire variable domain, with the rest obtained from reference TRBV5-1 and TRBJ1-3, is as follows: KAGVTQTPRYLIKTRGQQVTLSCSPISGHRSVSWYQQTPGQGLQFLFEYFSETQRNKGNFPGRFSGRQFSNSRSEMNVSTLELGDSALYLCASSLWGLDIYFGEGSWLTVV.

This clonotype was seen at least ten times. The chain uses TRBV30 and TRBJ2-3; D perhaps matches TRBD2 (6 bases). V was trimmed by 2 bases and J by 0 bases, leaving 15 bases between them. This CDR3 region has 16 residues. Per the germline V gene, CDR1 is GTSNPN and CDR2 is SVGIG (reference sequence). CDR3 nucleotides: TGTGCCTGGAGTTCGGGGGTGGTATCTAGCACAGATACGCAGTATTTT. It translates to CAWSSGVVSSTDTQYF.